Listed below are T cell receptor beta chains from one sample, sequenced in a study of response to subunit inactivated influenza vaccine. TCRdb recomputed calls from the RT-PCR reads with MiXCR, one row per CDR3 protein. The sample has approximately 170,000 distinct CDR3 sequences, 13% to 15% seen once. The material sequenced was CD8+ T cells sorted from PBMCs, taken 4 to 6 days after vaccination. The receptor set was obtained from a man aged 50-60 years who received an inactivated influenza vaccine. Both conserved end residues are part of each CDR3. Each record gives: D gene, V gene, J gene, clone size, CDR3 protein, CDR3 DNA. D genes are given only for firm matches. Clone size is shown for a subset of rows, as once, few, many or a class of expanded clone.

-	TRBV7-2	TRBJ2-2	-	CASSQVPGELFF	TGTGCCAGCAGCCAGGTCCCCGGGGAGCTGTTTTTT
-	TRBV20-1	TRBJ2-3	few	CSAIYPATNTDTQYF	TGCAGTGCTATTTATCCAGCGACCAACACAGATACGCAGTATTTT
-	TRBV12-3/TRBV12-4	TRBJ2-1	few	CASRSGNEQFF	TGTGCCAGCAGGAGTGGCAATGAGCAGTTCTTC
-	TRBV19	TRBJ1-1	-	CVSSFTPNTEAFF	TGTGTCAGTAGTTTTACACCGAACACTGAAGCTTTCTTT
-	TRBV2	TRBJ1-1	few	CASIVTEAFF	TGTGCCAGCATTGTCACTGAAGCTTTCTTT
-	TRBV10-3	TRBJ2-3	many	CAISEGDKGYTDTQYF	TGTGCCATCAGTGAGGGCGACAAGGGATATACAGATACGCAGTATTTT
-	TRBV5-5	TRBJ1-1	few	CASSNFETENTEAFF	TGTGCCAGCAGCAATTTTGAAACAGAGAACACTGAAGCTTTCTTT
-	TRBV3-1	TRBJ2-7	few	CASSPTTKGLEQYF	TGTGCCAGCAGCCCAACCACCAAAGGGCTCGAGCAGTACTTC
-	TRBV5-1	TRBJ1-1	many	CASSLWGAGTEAFF	TGCGCCAGCAGCTTGTGGGGGGCTGGGACTGAAGCTTTCTTT
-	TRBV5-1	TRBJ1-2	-	CASSLGTDGYTF	TGCGCCAGCAGCTTGGGGACGGATGGCTACACCTTC
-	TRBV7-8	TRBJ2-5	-	CASSPGWGETQYF	TGTGCCAGCAGCCCCGGCTGGGGGGAGACCCAGTACTTC
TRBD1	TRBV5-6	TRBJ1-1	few	CASSFLIQGPNTEAFF	TGTGCCAGCAGCTTCCTAATACAGGGGCCGAACACTGAAGCTTTCTTT
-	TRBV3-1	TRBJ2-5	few	CASSQGDLKKETQYF	TGTGCCAGCAGCCAAGGGGATCTGAAAAAAGAGACCCAGTACTTC
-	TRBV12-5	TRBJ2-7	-	CASGLARPPFSSYEQYF	TGTGCTAGTGGTTTGGCCCGACCCCCATTTAGCTCCTACGAGCAGTACTTC
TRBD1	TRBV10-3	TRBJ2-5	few	CAISDSGQGKTQYF	TGTGCCATCAGTGATTCGGGACAGGGAAAGACCCAGTACTTC
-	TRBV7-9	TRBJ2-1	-	CASSPRGWQFF	TGTGCCAGCAGCCCACGGGGGTGGCAGTTCTTC
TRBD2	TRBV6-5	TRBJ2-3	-	CASSYSRGGLAGSADTQYF	TGTGCCAGCAGTTACTCGAGGGGTGGACTAGCGGGATCAGCAGATACGCAGTATTTT
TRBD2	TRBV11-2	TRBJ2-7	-	CASSMIPVAGGYEQYF	TGTGCCAGCAGCATGATTCCAGTAGCGGGCGGATACGAGCAGTACTTC
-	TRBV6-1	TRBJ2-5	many	CASKSGRVGETQYF	TGTGCCAGCAAAAGCGGCAGGGTCGGAGAGACCCAGTACTTC
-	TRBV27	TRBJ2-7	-	CASSYQDGSSYEQYF	TGTGCCAGCAGTTACCAGGACGGGAGCTCCTACGAGCAGTACTTC
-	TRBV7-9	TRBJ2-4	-	CASSRWDTHPNIQYF	TGTGCCAGCAGCCGTTGGGACACTCACCCAAACATTCAGTACTTC
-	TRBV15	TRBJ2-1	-	CATSRTQGLVDNEQFF	TGTGCCACCAGCAGGACACAGGGCCTCGTCGACAATGAGCAGTTCTTC
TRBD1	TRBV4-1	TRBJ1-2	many	CASSQGQGNNYGYTF	TGCGCCAGCAGCCAGGGACAGGGAAATAACTATGGCTACACCTTC
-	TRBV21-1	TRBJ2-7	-	CASSKVETAYEQYF	TGTGCCAGCAGCAAAGTTGAGACGGCCTACGAGCAGTACTTC
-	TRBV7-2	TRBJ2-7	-	CASSPTRDGTREQYF	TGTGCCAGCAGCCCAACCCGGGACGGGACGAGGGAGCAGTACTTC
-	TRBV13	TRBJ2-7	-	CASSSTLAYEQYF	TGTGCCAGCAGCTCCACATTGGCCTACGAGCAGTACTTC
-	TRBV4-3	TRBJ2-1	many	CASSQKYRRERNNEQFF	TGCGCCAGCAGCCAAAAATACCGCCGGGAGAGAAACAATGAGCAGTTCTTC
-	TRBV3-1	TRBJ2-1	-	CASSQDWTLNSYNEQFF	TGTGCCAGCAGCCAAGACTGGACTCTAAACTCCTACAATGAGCAGTTCTTC
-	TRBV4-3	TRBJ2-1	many	CASSQGGSLPNEQFF	TGCGCCAGCAGCCAAGGCGGCTCCCTGCCCAATGAGCAGTTCTTC
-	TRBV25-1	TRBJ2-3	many	CASTPTVTSRTDTQYF	TGTGCCAGCACCCCCACGGTGACTAGTCGTACAGATACGCAGTATTTT
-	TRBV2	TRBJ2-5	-	CASSVTSKETQYF	TGTGCCAGCAGTGTTACTAGTAAAGAGACCCAGTACTTC
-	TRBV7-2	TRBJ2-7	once	CASSFGGGAEQYF	TGTGCCAGCAGCTTCGGCGGGGGCGCCGAGCAGTACTTC
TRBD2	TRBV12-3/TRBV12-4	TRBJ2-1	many	CASSFKAGGPYNEQFF	TGTGCCAGCAGTTTTAAGGCGGGAGGGCCCTACAATGAGCAGTTCTTC
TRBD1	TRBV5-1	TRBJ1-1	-	CASSLARTGGYRPGTEAFF	TGCGCCAGCAGCTTGGCCCGGACAGGGGGATATCGACCGGGCACTGAAGCTTTCTTT
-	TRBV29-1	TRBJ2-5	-	CSFGLADETQYF	TGCAGCTTCGGATTAGCAGATGAGACCCAGTACTTC
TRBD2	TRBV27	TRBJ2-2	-	CASSFIGGDWGGELFF	TGTGCCAGCAGTTTTATCGGGGGGGACTGGGGCGGGGAGCTGTTTTTT
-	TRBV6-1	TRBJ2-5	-	CASSTDYRRGQYF	TGTGCCAGCAGCACAGACTACCGGCGGGGCCAGTACTTC
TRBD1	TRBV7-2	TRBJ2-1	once	CASSTGTGGEQFF	TGTGCCAGCAGCACCGGGACAGGGGGTGAGCAGTTCTTC
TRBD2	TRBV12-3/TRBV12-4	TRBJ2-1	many	CASTRTSDLYNEQFF	TGTGCCAGCACTCGGACTAGCGATTTGTATAATGAGCAGTTCTTC
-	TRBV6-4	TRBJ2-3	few	CASSESRGATDTQYF	TGTGCCAGCAGCGAATCCAGGGGGGCTACAGATACGCAGTATTTT
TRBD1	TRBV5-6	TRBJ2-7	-	CASSLPGQGVSYDEQYF	TGTGCCAGCAGCCTCCCGGGACAGGGAGTTTCGTACGACGAGCAGTACTTC
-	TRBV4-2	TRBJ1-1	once	CASNQVQGENTEAFF	TGTGCCAGCAACCAAGTTCAGGGCGAGAACACTGAAGCTTTCTTT
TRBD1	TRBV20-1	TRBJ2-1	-	CSARERNRRTGFYNEQFF	TGCAGTGCTAGAGAACGGAATCGGAGGACAGGGTTTTACAATGAGCAGTTCTTC
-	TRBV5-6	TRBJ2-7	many	CASSLADLGYEQYF	TGTGCCAGCAGCTTGGCCGATCTGGGATACGAGCAGTACTTC
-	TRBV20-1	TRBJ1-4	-	CSARTRDLTEKLFF	TGCAGTGCCCGTACGAGGGACCTTACAGAAAAACTGTTTTTT
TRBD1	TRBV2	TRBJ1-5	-	CASSGGRGQEPQHF	TGTGCCAGCAGTGGAGGCAGGGGGCAGGAGCCCCAGCATTTT
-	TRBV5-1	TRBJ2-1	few	CASSLTRTPYNEQFF	TGCGCCAGCAGCCTAACCAGGACACCATACAATGAGCAGTTCTTC
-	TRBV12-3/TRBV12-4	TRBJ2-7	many	CASSYEGTTYEQYF	TGTGCCAGCAGTTACGAGGGAACGACCTACGAGCAGTACTTC